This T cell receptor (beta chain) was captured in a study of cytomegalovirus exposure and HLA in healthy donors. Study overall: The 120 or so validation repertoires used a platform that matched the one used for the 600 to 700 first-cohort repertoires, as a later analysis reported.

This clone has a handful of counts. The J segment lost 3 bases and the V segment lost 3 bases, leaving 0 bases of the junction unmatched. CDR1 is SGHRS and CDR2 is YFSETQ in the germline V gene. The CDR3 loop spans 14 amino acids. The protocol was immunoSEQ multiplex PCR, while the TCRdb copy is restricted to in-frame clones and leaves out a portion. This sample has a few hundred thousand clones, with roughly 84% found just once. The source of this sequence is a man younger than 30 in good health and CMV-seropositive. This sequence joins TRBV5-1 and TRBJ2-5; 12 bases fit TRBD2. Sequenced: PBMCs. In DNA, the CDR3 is TGCGCCAGCAGCTCTAGCGGGGGGGAAGAGACCCAGTACTTC. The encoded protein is CASSSSGGEETQYF.